This T cell receptor beta chain was documented in a study of OX40 agonist ivuxolimab in advanced cancers. Some clones are missing from TCRdb's copy, which holds only in-frame ones; the method was immunoSEQ multiplex PCR. The table has tens of thousands of clones, around 86% seen once. Germline CDR1 reads LNHNV; CDR2 reads YYDKDF (reference sequence). The CDR3 totals 14 residues. Trimming took off 0 bases at V and 8 bases at J, with 13 bases between the two ends. Blood draws occurred at baseline, cycle 4 day 1, and cycle 7 day 1. Comment on this clone: Its antigen is still unknown.

Study-wide findings and caveats: On average, a greater number of expanded clones characterised CD8+ T cells relative to CD4+.

This sample comprised CD4+ or CD8+ T cells sorted from blood, obtained in a trial of the OX40 agonist ivuxolimab. The genes are TRBV15 and TRBJ1-1, with unresolved D. This TCR was sampled from an adult with an advanced solid tumor such as melanoma, head and neck, liver or kidney cancer. The CDR3 sequence is CATSRDRAGFEAFF. CDR3 nucleotide sequence: TGTGCCACCAGCAGAGATAGGGCGGGGTTCGAAGCTTTCTTT.